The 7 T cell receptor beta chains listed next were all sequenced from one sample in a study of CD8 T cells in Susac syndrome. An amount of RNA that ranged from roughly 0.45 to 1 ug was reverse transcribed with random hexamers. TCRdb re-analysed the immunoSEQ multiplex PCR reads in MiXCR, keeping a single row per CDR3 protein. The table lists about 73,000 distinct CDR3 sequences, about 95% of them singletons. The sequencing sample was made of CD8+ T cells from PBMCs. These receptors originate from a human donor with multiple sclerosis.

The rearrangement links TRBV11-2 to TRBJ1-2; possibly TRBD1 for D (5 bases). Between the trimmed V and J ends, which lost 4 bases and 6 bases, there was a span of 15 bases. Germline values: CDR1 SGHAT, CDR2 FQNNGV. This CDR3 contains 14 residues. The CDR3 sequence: CASSSIRGVDGYTF. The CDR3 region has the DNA TGTGCCAGCAGCTCGATTAGGGGAGTGGATGGCTACACCTTC.

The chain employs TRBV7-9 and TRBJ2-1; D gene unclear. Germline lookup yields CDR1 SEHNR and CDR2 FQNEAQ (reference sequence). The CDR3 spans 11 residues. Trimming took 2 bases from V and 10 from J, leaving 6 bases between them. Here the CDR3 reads CASSLSPEQFF. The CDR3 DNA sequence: TGTGCCAGCAGCTTATCCCCCGAGCAGTTCTTC.

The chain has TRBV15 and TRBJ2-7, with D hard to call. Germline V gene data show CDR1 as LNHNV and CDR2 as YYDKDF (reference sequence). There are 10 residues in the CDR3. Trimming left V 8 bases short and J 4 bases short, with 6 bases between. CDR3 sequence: CATRGYEQYF. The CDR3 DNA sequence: TGTGCCACCCGAGGTTACGAGCAGTACTTC.

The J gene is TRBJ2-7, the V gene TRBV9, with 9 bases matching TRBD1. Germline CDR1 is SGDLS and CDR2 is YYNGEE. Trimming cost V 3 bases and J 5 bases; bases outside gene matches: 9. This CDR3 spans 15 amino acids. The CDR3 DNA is TGTGCCAGCAGCGCCCGAGCCGGGACAGGGAACGAGCAGTACTTC. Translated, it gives CASSARAGTGNEQYF.

The CDR3 loop reads CASSLGTSGVYEQFF. The CDR3 DNA follows: TGTGCCAGCAGCTTAGGTACTAGCGGGGTGTATGAGCAGTTCTTC. The rearrangement uses TRBV7-8 and TRBJ2-1; 10 positions agree with TRBD2. The CDR3 is 15 residues long. V gave up 1 base and J gave up 8 bases; unmatched junction bases: 5. Looked up from germline, CDR1 is SGHVS and CDR2 is FQNEAQ. Supplemented by reference TRBV7-8 and TRBJ2-1, the full variable domain reads GAGVSQSPRYKVAKRGQDVALRCDPISGHVSLFWYQQALGQGPEFLTYFQNEAQLDKSGLPSDRFFAERPEGSVSTLKIQRTQQEDSAVYLCASSLGTSGVYEQFFGPGTRLTVL.

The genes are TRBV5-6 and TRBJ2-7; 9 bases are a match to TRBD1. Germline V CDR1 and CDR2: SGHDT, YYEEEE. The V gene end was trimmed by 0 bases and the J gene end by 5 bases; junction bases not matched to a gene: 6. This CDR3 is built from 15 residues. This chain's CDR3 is CASSLVGQGGDEQYF. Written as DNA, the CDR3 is TGTGCCAGCAGCTTGGTGGGACAGGGAGGCGACGAGCAGTACTTC. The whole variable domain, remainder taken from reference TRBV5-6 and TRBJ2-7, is DAGVTQSPTHLIKTRGQQVTLRCSPKSGHDTVSWYQQALGQGPQFIFQYYEEEERQRGNFPDRFSGHQFPNYSSELNVNALLLGDSALYLCASSLVGQGGDEQYFGPGTRLTVT.

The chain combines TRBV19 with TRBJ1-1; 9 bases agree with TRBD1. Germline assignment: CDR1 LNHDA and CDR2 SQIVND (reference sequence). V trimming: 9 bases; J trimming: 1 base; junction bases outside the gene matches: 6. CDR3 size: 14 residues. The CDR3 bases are TGTGCCAGCCGGGACAGGGCGAAGAACACTGAAGCTTTCTTT. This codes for CASRDRAKNTEAFF.